The next 15 T cell receptor beta chains were all read from a single sample in a study of T cell responses to AZD1222 COVID-19 vaccine. TCRdb's copy holds only in-frame clones and misses some; the assay was immunoSEQ multiplex PCR. The profile shows about 39,000 clones, roughly 91% of them singletons. The sample here was peripheral blood, taken 28 days after the second AZD1222 dose. The receptor set was obtained from an adult who received the AZD1222 COVID-19 vaccine.

The V call is TRBV7-8, the J call TRBJ1-1, with unresolved D. Trimming shortened V by 3 bases and J by 10 bases, and 15 bases separated the two germline ends. CDR1 and CDR2 (germline): SGHVS, FQNEAQ. The CDR3 has 13 amino acids. The CDR3: CASSFRAEVGAFF. The CDR3 DNA sequence: TGTGCCAGCAGCTTCCGGGCAGAGGTGGGAGCTTTCTTT.

The chain has TRBV2 and TRBJ1-2; no definite D call. The CDR3 covers 11 residues. Germline CDR1 is SNHLY and CDR2 is FYNNEI. Trimming pared 5 bases from V and 10 bases from J, leaving 11 bases between. The CDR3: CASSWRVTYTF. CDR3 in DNA: TGTGCCAGCAGTTGGAGGGTTACCTACACCTTC.

The chain links TRBV4-2 to TRBJ1-4, with TRBD1 as a possible D gene (5 bases). This CDR3 is 15 amino acids long. V gave up 5 bases and J gave up 5 bases, with 15 bases separating them. CDR1 is LGHNA, CDR2 YNFKEQ, per germline. The CDR3 coding sequence is TGTGCCAGCAGCATGTCCGGGACGGGGAATGAAAAACTGTTTTTT. Its translation: CASSMSGTGNEKLFF.

V and J are TRBV15 and TRBJ2-5; possibly TRBD2 for D (5 bases). Trimming took off 1 base at V and 4 bases at J, with 7 bases between the two ends. The germline V gene encodes CDR1 LNHNV and CDR2 YYDKDF (reference sequence). The CDR3 consists of 13 residues. The CDR3 DNA reads as TGTGCCACCAGCAGAGGCAGCGGAGAGACCCAGTACTTC. Residues: CATSRGSGETQYF.

The gene calls are TRBV19 and TRBJ1-2; no clear D. The CDR3 extends over 18 amino acids. V gave up 2 bases and J gave up 4 bases, with 23 bases separating them. Germline V lookup: CDR1 LNHDA, CDR2 SQIVND (reference sequence). The CDR3 protein is CASSIRRDVGRPAYGYTF. CDR3 nucleotide sequence: TGTGCCAGTAGTATAAGAAGAGACGTCGGCAGGCCGGCCTATGGCTACACCTTC.

The chain carries TRBV25-1 and TRBJ1-4, with D tentatively TRBD1 (6 bases). The CDR3 extends over 13 amino acids. Germline V CDR1 and CDR2: MGHDK, SYGVNS. Trimming pared 6 bases from V and 6 bases from J, leaving 11 bases between. CDR3: CASSQGPYEKLFF. CDR3 sequence (DNA): TGTGCCAGCAGCCAGGGGCCCTATGAAAAACTGTTTTTT.

This clone was found once. This chain connects TRBV19 to TRBJ1-4; D is undetermined. Germline CDR1 reads LNHDA; CDR2 reads SQIVND (reference sequence). The CDR3 length is 16 residues. Trimming removed 0 bases from V and 8 bases from J, with 16 bases in between. The DNA for the CDR3 is TGTGCCAGTAGTATAGATTCAGGCGGTCGGTGGGAAAAACTGTTTTTT. Protein: CASSIDSGGRWEKLFF.

This chain links TRBV11-2 with TRBJ2-3; 11 bases align to TRBD2. V lost 0 bases to trimming and J lost 6 bases; unmatched junction nucleotides: 5. The germline gives CDR1 SGHAT, CDR2 FQNNGV. The length of the CDR3 is 16 residues. CDR3 DNA sequence: TGTGCCAGCAGCTTAGATCTAGCGGGGGGCATTGATACGCAGTATTTT. Amino acid sequence: CASSLDLAGGIDTQYF. Together with reference TRBV11-2 and TRBJ2-3, the CDR3 gives the full variable domain: EAGVAQSPRYKIIEKRQSVAFWCNPISGHATLYWYQQILGQGPKLLIQFQNNGVVDDSQLPKDRFSAERLKGVDSTLKIQPAKLEDSAVYLCASSLDLAGGIDTQYFGPGTRLTVL.

The chain combines TRBV6-6 with TRBJ1-3; TRBD1 might be the D (6 bases). Trimming took 6 bases from V and 4 from J, leaving 19 bases between them. The germline V gene has CDR1 MNHNY and CDR2 SVGAGI (reference sequence). The CDR3 extends over 16 amino acids. CDR3 DNA: TGTGCCAGCAGACGATCATTAACAGGGTCAGGAAACACCATATATTTT. This sequence encodes CASRRSLTGSGNTIYF.

The V gene is TRBV6-5, the J gene TRBJ1-2; 7 bases are shared with TRBD1. This CDR3 has 13 amino acids. CDR1 MNHEY and CDR2 SVGAGI come from the germline V gene. V dropped 6 bases and J dropped 4; count of bases not matched to a gene: 5. CDR3 in amino acids: CASSKDRIYGYTF. DNA for the CDR3: TGTGCCAGCAGCAAGGACAGGATCTATGGCTACACCTTC.

The chain has TRBV20-1 and TRBJ2-7; D may match TRBD1 or TRBD2 (6 bases each). Germline V gives CDR1 DFQATT, CDR2 SNEGSKA (reference sequence). Trimming took off 4 bases at V and 7 bases at J, with 11 bases between the two ends. The CDR3 has 11 residues. The CDR3 bases are TGCAGTGCTACCCAGGGGAGGGAGCAGTACTTC. Protein sequence: CSATQGREQYF.

The CDR3 loop is CATSDLSASGALSSYNEQFF. The CDR3 nucleotides read TGTGCCACCAGTGATTTGTCCGCTAGCGGGGCTCTTAGCTCCTACAATGAGCAGTTCTTC. The chain links TRBV24-1 to TRBJ2-1; 9 positions agree with TRBD2. This CDR3 contains 20 residues. CDR1 is KGHDR, CDR2 SFDVKD, per germline. Trimming at V came to 0 bases and at J to 0 bases, leaving 11 bases not matched to a gene.

This clone has just one count. The chain combines TRBV7-2 with TRBJ2-5, with 10 bases lining up with TRBD2. The CDR3 is made up of 18 amino acids. The V segment lost 1 base and the J segment 2 bases; nucleotides outside the gene matches: 10. Germline V gene data show CDR1 as SGHTA and CDR2 as FQGNSA. For the CDR3, the DNA is TGTGCCAGCAGCTTAGTCCGAAGCGGGGGGGCTCCACAAGAGACCCAGTACTTC. Its protein is CASSLVRSGGAPQETQYF.

The gene calls are TRBV6-5 and TRBJ1-1; the match to TRBD1 covers 8 bases. The CDR3 runs 15 residues. Trimming took 4 bases from V and 0 from J; bases not matched to a gene: 4. From germline, CDR1 is MNHEY and CDR2 SVGAGI. The CDR3 sequence: CASSLTGELNTEAFF. DNA of the CDR3: TGTGCCAGCAGTTTGACAGGGGAGTTGAACACTGAAGCTTTCTTT.

The rearrangement uses TRBV11-2 and TRBJ1-1, with 9 bases matching TRBD1. CDR1 and CDR2 from the germline V gene are SGHAT and FQNNGV. J gave up 5 bases and V 1 base, and 8 bases lay outside the gene matches. CDR3 size: 16 residues. The CDR3 DNA sequence: TGTGCCAGCAGCTTAGTACAGGGGGCCCTTATGACTGAAGCTTTCTTT. Translated, it gives CASSLVQGALMTEAFF. Full variable domain (rest looked up from reference TRBV11-2 and TRBJ1-1): EAGVAQSPRYKIIEKRQSVAFWCNPISGHATLYWYQQILGQGPKLLIQFQNNGVVDDSQLPKDRFSAERLKGVDSTLKIQPAKLEDSAVYLCASSLVQGALMTEAFFGQGTRLTVV.